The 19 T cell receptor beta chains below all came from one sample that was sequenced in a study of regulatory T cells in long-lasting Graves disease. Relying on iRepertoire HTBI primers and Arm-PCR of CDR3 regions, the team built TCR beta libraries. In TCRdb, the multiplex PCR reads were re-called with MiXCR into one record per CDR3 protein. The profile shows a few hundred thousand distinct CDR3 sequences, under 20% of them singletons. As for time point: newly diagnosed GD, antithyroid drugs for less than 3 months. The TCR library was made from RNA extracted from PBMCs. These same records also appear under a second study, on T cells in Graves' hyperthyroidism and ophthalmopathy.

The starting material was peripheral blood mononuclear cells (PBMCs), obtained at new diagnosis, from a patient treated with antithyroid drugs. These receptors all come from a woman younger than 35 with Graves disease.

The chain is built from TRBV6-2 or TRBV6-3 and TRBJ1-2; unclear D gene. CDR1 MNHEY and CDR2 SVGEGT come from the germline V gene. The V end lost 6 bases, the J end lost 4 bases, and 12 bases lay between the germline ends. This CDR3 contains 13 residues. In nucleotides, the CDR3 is TGTGCCAGCAGCTTTGCAGACCCCTATGGCTACACCTTC. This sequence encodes CASSFADPYGYTF.

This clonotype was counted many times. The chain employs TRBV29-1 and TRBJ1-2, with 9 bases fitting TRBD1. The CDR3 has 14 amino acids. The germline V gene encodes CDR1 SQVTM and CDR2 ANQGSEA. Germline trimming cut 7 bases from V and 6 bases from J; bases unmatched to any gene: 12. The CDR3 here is CSARDREGDDGYTF. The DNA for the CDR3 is TGCAGCGCCAGGGACAGGGAAGGAGATGATGGCTACACCTTC.

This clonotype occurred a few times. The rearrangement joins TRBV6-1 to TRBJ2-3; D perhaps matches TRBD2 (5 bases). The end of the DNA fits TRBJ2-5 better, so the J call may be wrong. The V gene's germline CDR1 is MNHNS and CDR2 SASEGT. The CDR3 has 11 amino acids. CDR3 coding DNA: TGTGCCAGCCAGACTGAGGGGACCCAGTACTTC. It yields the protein CASQTEGTQYF.

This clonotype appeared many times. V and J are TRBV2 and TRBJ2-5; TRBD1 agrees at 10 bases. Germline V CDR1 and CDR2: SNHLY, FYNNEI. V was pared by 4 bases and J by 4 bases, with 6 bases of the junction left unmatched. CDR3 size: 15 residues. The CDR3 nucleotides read TGTGCCAGCAGTGGACAGGGGGCTTCGGCAGAGACCCAGTACTTC. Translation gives CASSGQGASAETQYF.

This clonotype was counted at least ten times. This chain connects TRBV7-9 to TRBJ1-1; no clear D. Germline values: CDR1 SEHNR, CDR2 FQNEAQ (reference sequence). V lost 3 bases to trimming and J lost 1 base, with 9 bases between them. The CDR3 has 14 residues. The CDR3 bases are TGTGCCAGCAGCTTCGGACCTCAGAACACTGAAGCTTTCTTT. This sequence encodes CASSFGPQNTEAFF.

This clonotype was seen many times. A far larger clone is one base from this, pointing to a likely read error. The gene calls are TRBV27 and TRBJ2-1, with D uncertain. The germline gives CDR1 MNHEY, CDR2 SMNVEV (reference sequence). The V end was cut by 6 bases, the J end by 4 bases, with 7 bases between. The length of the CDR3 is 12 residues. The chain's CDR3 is CASRAGYNEQFF. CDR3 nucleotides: TGTGCCAGCAGAGCAGGTTACAATGAGCAGTTCTTC.

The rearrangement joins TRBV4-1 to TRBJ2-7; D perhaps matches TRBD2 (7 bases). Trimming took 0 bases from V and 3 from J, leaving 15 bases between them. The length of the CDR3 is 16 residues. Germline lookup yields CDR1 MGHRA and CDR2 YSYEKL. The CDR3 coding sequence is TGCGCCAGCAGCCAAGAACGGAGGGGGGGTCTCTACGAGCAGTACTTC. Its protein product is CASSQERRGGLYEQYF.

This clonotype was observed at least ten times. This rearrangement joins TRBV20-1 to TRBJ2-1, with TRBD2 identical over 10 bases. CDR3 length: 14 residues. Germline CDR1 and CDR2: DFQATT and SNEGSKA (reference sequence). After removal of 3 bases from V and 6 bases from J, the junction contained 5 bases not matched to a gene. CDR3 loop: CSAREAGGLNEQFF. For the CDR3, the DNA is TGCAGTGCTAGGGAAGCGGGGGGGCTCAATGAGCAGTTCTTC.

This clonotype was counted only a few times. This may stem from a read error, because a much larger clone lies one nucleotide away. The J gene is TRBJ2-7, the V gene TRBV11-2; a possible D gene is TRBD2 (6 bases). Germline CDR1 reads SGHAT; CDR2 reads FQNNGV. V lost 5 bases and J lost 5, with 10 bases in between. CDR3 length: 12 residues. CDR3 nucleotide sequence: TGTGCCAGCAGCCAGTGGGGGGACGAGCAGTACTTC. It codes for CASSQWGDEQYF.

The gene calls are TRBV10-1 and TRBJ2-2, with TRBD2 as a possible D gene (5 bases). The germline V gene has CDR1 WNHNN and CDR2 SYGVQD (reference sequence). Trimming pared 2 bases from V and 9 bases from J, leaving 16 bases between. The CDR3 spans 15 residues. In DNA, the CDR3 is TGCGCCAGCAGTGAGGCTGGGAGTGAACACCGGGAGCTGTTTTTT. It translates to CASSEAGSEHRELFF.

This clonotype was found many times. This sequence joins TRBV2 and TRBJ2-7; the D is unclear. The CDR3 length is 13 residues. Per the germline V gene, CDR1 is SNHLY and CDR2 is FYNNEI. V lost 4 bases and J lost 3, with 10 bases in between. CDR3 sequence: CASSGVASYEQYF. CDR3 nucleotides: TGTGCCAGCAGTGGGGTGGCTAGCTACGAGCAGTACTTC. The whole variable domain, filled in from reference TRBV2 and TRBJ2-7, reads EPEVTQTPSHQVTQMGQEVILRCVPISNHLYFYWYRQILGQKVEFLVSFYNNEISEKSEIFDDQFSVERPDGSNFTLKIRSTKLEDSAMYFCASSGVASYEQYFGPGTRLTVT.

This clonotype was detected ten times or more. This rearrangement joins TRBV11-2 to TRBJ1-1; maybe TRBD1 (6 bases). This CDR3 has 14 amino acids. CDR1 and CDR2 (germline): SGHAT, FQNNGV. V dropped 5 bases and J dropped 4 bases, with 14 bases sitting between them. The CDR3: CASSRPGGRTEAFF. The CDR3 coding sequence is TGTGCCAGCAGCCGACCCGGGGGGCGCACTGAAGCTTTCTTT.

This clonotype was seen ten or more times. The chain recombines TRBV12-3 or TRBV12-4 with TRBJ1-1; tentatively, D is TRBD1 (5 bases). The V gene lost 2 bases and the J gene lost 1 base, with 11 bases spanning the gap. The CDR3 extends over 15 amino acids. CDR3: CASSLSGSTNTEAFF. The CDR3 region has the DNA TGTGCCAGCAGTTTATCAGGGTCAACGAACACTGAAGCTTTCTTT.

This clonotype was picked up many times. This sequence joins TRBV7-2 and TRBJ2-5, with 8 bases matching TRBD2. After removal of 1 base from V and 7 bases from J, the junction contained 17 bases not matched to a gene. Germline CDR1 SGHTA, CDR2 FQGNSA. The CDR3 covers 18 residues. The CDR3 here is CASSLVSAGSGGPSTQYF. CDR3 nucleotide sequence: TGTGCCAGCAGCTTAGTTTCAGCCGGGTCGGGAGGGCCCTCGACCCAGTACTTC.

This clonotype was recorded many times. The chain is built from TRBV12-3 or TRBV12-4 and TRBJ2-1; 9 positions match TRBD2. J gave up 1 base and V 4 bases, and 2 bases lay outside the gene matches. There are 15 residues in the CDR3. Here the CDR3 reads CASSSLAGSYNEQFF. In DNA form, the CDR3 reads TGTGCCAGCAGTTCTCTAGCGGGGTCCTACAATGAGCAGTTCTTC.

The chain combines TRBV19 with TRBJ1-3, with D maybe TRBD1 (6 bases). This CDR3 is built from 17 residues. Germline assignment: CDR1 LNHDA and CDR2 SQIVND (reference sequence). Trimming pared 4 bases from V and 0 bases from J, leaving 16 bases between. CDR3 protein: CASSKFQGRTSGNTIYF. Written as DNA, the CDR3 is TGTGCCAGTAGTAAATTTCAGGGGCGCACCTCTGGAAACACCATATATTTT.

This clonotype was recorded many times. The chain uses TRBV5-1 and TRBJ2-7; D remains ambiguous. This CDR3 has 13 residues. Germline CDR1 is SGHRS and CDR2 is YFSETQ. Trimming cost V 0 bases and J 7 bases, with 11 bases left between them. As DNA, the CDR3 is TGCGCCAGCAGCTTGGTGGCAGCCGCTGAGCAGTACTTC. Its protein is CASSLVAAAEQYF.

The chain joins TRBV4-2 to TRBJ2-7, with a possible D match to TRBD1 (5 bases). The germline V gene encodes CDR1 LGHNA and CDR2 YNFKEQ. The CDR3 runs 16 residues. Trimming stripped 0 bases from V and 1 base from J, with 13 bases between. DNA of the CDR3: TGTGCCAGCAGCCAAGAGGAACAGGCCCAATCCTACGAGCAGTACTTC. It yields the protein CASSQEEQAQSYEQYF.

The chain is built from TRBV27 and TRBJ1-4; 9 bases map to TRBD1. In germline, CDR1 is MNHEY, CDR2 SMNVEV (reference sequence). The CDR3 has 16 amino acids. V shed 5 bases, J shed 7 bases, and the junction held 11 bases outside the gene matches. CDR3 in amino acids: CASSPRAGTGFEKLFF. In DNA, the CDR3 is TGTGCCAGCAGTCCCCGCGCAGGGACAGGGTTTGAAAAACTGTTTTTT. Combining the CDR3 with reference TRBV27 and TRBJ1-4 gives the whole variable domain EAQVTQNPRYLITVTGKKLTVTCSQNMNHEYMSWYRQDPGLGLRQIYYSMNVEVTDKGDVPEGYKVSRKEKRNFPLILESPSPNQTSLYFCASSPRAGTGFEKLFFGSGTQLSVL.